This TCR beta chain stems from a study of beta chain features in type 1 diabetes. Study-wide context: The examined sorted cells totaled 85 million to 120 million across samples.

The CDR3 loop spans 14 amino acids. TCRB transcripts that were expressed got sequenced, as all of the isolated RNA had been reverse transcribed. The assay was immunoSEQ multiplex PCR, and TCRdb's table has in-frame clones only and misses some. The sample has over 500,000 clones, roughly a sixth seen once. The sample comprised naive CD4+ T cells from blood. The chain is built from TRBV21-1 and TRBJ2-5; TRBD1 is taken as the D call from the table, unchecked against the DNA. TRBV21-1 is recorded as a pseudogene. The receptor's source is a man in his late teens or twenties in good health. In DNA, the CDR3 is TGTGCCAGCATCCTGACAGGGGCCCTGGAGACCCAGTACTTC. Its translation: CASILTGALETQYF.